A single sample is the source of the 16 T cell receptor beta chains below, sequenced in a study of cytomegalovirus exposure and HLA in healthy donors. Vbeta (60) and Jbeta (13) primers were used in the PCR. Profiling relied on immunoSEQ multiplex PCR, and the TCRdb table lists in-frame clones only, not all of them. The repertoire table contains approximately 46,000 clones. What was sequenced was PBMCs. The receptor source for this set is a male donor in good health and CMV-seronegative.

The genes are TRBV5-1 and TRBJ2-2; maybe TRBD2 (6 bases). V lost 5 bases to trimming and J lost 2 bases, with 19 bases between them. CDR1 is SGHRS, CDR2 YFSETQ, per germline. This CDR3 has 17 residues. The CDR3 region is CASRPPAIGSNTGELFF. CDR3 coding DNA: TGCGCCAGCAGGCCCCCGGCTATCGGGAGTAACACCGGGGAGCTGTTTTTT.

The chain carries TRBV7-3 and TRBJ2-3; 8 nucleotides align to TRBD2. V lost 5 bases to trimming and J lost 2 bases; unmatched junction nucleotides: 6. Germline V gene sequence: CDR1 SGHTA, CDR2 FQGTGA. The CDR3 is made up of 15 amino acids. The CDR3 DNA reads as TGTGCCAGCAGCCCCGGGGGGGGGCCCACAGATACGCAGTATTTT. This gives the protein CASSPGGGPTDTQYF.

The chain recombines TRBV27 with TRBJ2-7; D might be TRBD2 (6 bases). There are 14 residues in the CDR3. Trimming removed 4 bases from V and 3 bases from J, with 13 bases in between. The germline CDR1 and CDR2 sequences are MNHEY and SMNVEV (reference sequence). CDR3 in amino acids: CASSYREQRYEQYF. The CDR3 DNA is TGTGCCAGCAGTTATCGGGAGCAACGCTACGAGCAGTACTTC.

V and J are TRBV29-1 and TRBJ2-6; 7 positions match TRBD1. V trimming: 0 bases; J trimming: 0 bases; junction bases outside the gene matches: 14. Germline V gene sequence: CDR1 SQVTM, CDR2 ANQGSEA. The CDR3 has 20 amino acids. The CDR3 DNA reads TGCAGCGTTGAAGATTGGACAGGTGGTGCCCTTAGCTCTGGGGCCAACGTCCTGACTTTC. Encoded protein: CSVEDWTGGALSSGANVLTF.

The V call is TRBV19, the J call TRBJ2-2; D unclear. The V end was cut by 10 bases, the J end by 3 bases, with 12 bases between. The CDR3 consists of 13 residues. Germline CDR1 is LNHDA and CDR2 is SQIVND (reference sequence). The CDR3 loop reads CAIERTDTGELFF. As DNA, the CDR3 is TGTGCCATTGAGAGAACGGACACCGGGGAGCTGTTTTTT.

For this clone: Additional DNA sequences in this sample encode the identical CDR3. The chain combines TRBV7-9 with TRBJ1-4; possibly TRBD1 for D (5 bases). Trimming took 3 bases from V and 6 from J, leaving 11 bases between them. Per the germline V gene, CDR1 is SEHNR and CDR2 is FQNEAQ (reference sequence). There are 14 residues in the CDR3. The CDR3 DNA is TGTGCCAGCAGCTTGAGGCAGGGTGATGAAAAACTGTTTTTT. This sequence encodes CASSLRQGDEKLFF.

The chain uses TRBV18 and TRBJ2-7; the match to TRBD1 covers 7 bases. In germline, CDR1 is KGHSH, CDR2 LQKENI. V lost 6 bases, J lost 0 bases, and 14 bases stayed unmatched. CDR3 length equals 17 residues. The CDR3 coding sequence is TGTGCCAGCTCCCCCCGGGTTTCGGGACAGAGCTCCTACGAGCAGTACTTC. Protein sequence: CASSPRVSGQSSYEQYF.

This chain uses TRBV7-8 with TRBJ2-7; 8 bases fit TRBD2. The CDR3 is 15 amino acids. V lost 3 bases to trimming and J lost 3 bases; unmatched junction nucleotides: 7. Per germline, CDR1 SGHVS and CDR2 FQNEAQ. In DNA, the CDR3 is TGTGCCAGCAGCTTCTCGGGAGGGATCCTCTACGAGCAGTACTTC. Translation: CASSFSGGILYEQYF.

CDR3 region: CASRGAGQRTDTQYF. The CDR3, as DNA: TGTGCCAGCAGGGGAGCGGGACAACGCACAGATACGCAGTATTTT. The chain combines TRBV2 with TRBJ2-3; weak D call: TRBD2 (7 bases). V lost 6 bases to trimming and J lost 1 base, with 14 bases between them. CDR1 and CDR2 (germline): SNHLY, FYNNEI. The CDR3 covers 15 residues.

This rearrangement joins TRBV28 to TRBJ1-5, with 7 bases aligning to TRBD1. The CDR3 covers 12 residues. Unmatched junction bases numbered 0, after V lost 4 bases and J lost 6 bases. Germline CDR1 reads MDHEN; CDR2 reads SYDVKM. The CDR3 DNA reads as TGTGCCAGCAGTTCAGGGGGTCAGCCCCAGCATTTT. Its translation is CASSSGGQPQHF. The variable domain in full, completed from reference TRBV28 and TRBJ1-5, reads DVKVTQSSRYLVKRTGEKVFLECVQDMDHENMFWYRQDPGLGLRLIYFSYDVKMKEKGDIPEGYSVSREKKERFSLILESASTNQTSMYLCASSSGGQPQHFGDGTRLSIL.

The chain couples TRBV28 to TRBJ1-2, with no clear D. V lost 10 bases and J lost 3, with 9 bases in between. CDR3 length equals 11 residues. CDR1 is MDHEN, CDR2 SYDVKM, per germline. In nucleotides, the CDR3 is TGTGCCATCCACAGCTACTATGGCTACACCTTC. This encodes CAIHSYYGYTF.

J is TRBJ1-4 and V is TRBV5-1; no definite D call. The germline V and J ends were trimmed by 4 bases and 0 bases, with 10 bases remaining between them. CDR1 is SGHRS, CDR2 YFSETQ, per germline. The CDR3 consists of 15 residues. This CDR3 is CASSGEGATNEKLFF. The CDR3 DNA sequence: TGCGCCAGCAGCGGCGAAGGAGCAACTAATGAAAAACTGTTTTTT.

The chain links TRBV20-1 to TRBJ2-7; tentatively, D is TRBD2 (6 bases). CDR1 and CDR2 (germline): DFQATT, SNEGSKA (reference sequence). This CDR3 spans 11 amino acids. Trimming stripped 3 bases from V and 5 bases from J, with 8 bases between. CDR3 nucleotides: TGCAGTGCTAGGGAGGGCCACGAGCAGTACTTC. Protein product: CSAREGHEQYF.

The J gene is TRBJ2-1, the V gene TRBV15, with TRBD2 identical over 8 bases. CDR3 length: 19 amino acids. V lost 0 bases, J lost 5 bases, and 15 bases stayed unmatched. CDR1 and CDR2 from the germline V gene are LNHNV and YYDKDF (reference sequence). CDR3 coding DNA: TGTGCCACCAGCAGAGATGCCCTTTGGTTGCGGGAGGTCGACAATGAGCAGTTCTTC. This codes for CATSRDALWLREVDNEQFF. Combining the CDR3 with reference TRBV15 and TRBJ2-1 gives the whole variable domain DAMVIQNPRYQVTQFGKPVTLSCSQTLNHNVMYWYQQKSSQAPKLLFHYYDKDFNNEADTPDNFQSRRPNTSFCFLDIRSPGLGDTAMYLCATSRDALWLREVDNEQFFGPGTRLTVL.

V gene TRBV18 combines with J gene TRBJ2-3; D unclear. Looked up from germline, CDR1 is KGHSH and CDR2 is LQKENI. V lost 5 bases and J lost 4, with 7 bases in between. CDR3 length: 12 amino acids. Here the CDR3 DNA reads TGTGCCAGCTCATTCGAGGCAGATACGCAGTATTTT. Protein sequence: CASSFEADTQYF.

The chain has TRBV18 and TRBJ2-1, with TRBD2 matching 8 bases. V was pared by 5 bases and J by 2 bases, with 5 bases of the junction left unmatched. This CDR3 comprises 15 residues. The germline V gene has CDR1 KGHSH and CDR2 LQKENI. The CDR3 region is CASSSGTRTYNEQFF. The CDR3 DNA reads TGTGCCAGCTCATCCGGGACTAGGACCTACAATGAGCAGTTCTTC.